The T cell receptor (beta chain) under discussion was sequenced for a study of blood T cell repertoires in COVID-19. Across the study: PBMCs, B-cell-depleted T cells, or T cells were the source of the cDNA or gDNA that made up the material.

The CDR3 is 16 residues long. Germline V CDR1 and CDR2: SGHTA, FQGNSA. The V gene lost 5 bases and the J gene lost 0 bases, with 16 bases spanning the gap. The authors' processing: Amplification from reference gene primers served as the basis for estimated nucleated cell counts. Libraries were prepared by immunoSEQ multiplex PCR; TCRdb keeps only in-frame clonotypes and omits some of them. Clone size and the V and J calls come from that table; the DNA yielded D and trimming. The repertoire holds roughly 76,000 clones, with roughly 90% as singletons. Living in roughly 23 US areas, the participants were between roughly 18 and 95 years of age. Participant-given clinical history determined each cohort assignment.

The receptor was derived from a woman aged 50 to 65 with acute COVID-19. Material: PBMCs or T cells enriched from blood (not recorded which). The chain links TRBV7-2 to TRBJ2-5, with D perhaps matching TRBD2 (5 bases). The DNA for the CDR3 is TGTGCCAGCAGCCTCGGGGATGCTCGGCACCAAGAGACCCAGTACTTC. Its protein product is CASSLGDARHQETQYF.